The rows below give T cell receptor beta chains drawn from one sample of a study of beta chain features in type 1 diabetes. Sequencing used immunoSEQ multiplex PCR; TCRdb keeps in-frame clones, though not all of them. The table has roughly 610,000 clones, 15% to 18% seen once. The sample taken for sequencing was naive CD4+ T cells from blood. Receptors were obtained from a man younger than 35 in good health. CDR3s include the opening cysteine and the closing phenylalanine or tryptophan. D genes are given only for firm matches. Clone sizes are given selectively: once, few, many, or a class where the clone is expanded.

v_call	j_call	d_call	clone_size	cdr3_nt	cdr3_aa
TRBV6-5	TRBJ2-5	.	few	TGTGCCAGCAGTTACTCTCAGGGAACTCAAGAGACCCAGTACTTC	CASSYSQGTQETQYF
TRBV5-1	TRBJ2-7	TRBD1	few	TGCGCCAGCAGCTCCATCCGGGACAGATGGCCGAATCCCTACGAGCAGTACTTC	CASSSIRDRWPNPYEQYF
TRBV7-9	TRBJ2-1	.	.	TGTGCCAGCAGCTTAGATGGGCAGAGCAATGAGCAGTTCTTC	CASSLDGQSNEQFF
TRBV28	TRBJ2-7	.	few	TGTGCCAGCATTGATCAGAGCTACGAGCAGTACTTC	CASIDQSYEQYF
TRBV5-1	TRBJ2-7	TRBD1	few	TGCGCCAGCAGCTTGAATACGGGGACAGGGAACTACGAGCAGTACTTC	CASSLNTGTGNYEQYF
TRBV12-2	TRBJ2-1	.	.	TGTGCAAGTCGCCCCGGAGGGCCGCAAGCGGGGAGTGAGCAGTTCTTC	CASRPGGPQAGSEQFF
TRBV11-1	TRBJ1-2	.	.	TGTGCCAGCAGCCACGCCGGGGGTAACGGCTACACCTTC	CASSHAGGNGYTF
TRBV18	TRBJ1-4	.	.	TGTGCCAGCTCAAATTTTCGGGGCCCAGCGGGGGAAAAACTGTTTTTT	CASSNFRGPAGEKLFF
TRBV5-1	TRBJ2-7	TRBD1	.	TGCGCCAGTGGGACAGGCTTTCGGGAAGAGCAGTACTTC	CASGTGFREEQYF
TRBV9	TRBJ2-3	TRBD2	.	TGTGCCAGCAGCCCTCGACTAGCGGGGAACACAGATACGCAGTATTTT	CASSPRLAGNTDTQYF
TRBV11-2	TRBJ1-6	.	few	TGTGCCAGCAGCTTATCAGGGACGAATTCACCCCTCCACTTT	CASSLSGTNSPLHF
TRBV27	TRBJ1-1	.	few	TGTGCCAGCAAGCGACCGACCTCATCCTCCACTGAAGCTTTCTTT	CASKRPTSSSTEAFF
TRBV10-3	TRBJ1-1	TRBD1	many	TGTGCCATCAGTTGGAACAGGGGTCCGAACACTGAAGCTTTCTTT	CAISWNRGPNTEAFF
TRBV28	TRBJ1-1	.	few	TGTGCCAGTGCCCTCCCCCCTGTTGGGGAAGCTTTCTTT	CASALPPVGEAFF
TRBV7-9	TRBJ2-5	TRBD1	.	TGTGCCAGCAGCTTTACAGGGGTGTCGGGGGAGACCCAGTACTTC	CASSFTGVSGETQYF
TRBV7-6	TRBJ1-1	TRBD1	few	TGTGCCAGCAGCCCGGGACAGGGGAACGGGAACACTGAAGCTTTCTTT	CASSPGQGNGNTEAFF
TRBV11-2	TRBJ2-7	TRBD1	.	TGTGCCAGCAGCTTAGTAGGGACAGGGCTCTACGAGCAGTACTTC	CASSLVGTGLYEQYF
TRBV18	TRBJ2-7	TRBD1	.	TGTGCCAGCTCACCGGACAGGGCCCACGAGCAGTACTTC	CASSPDRAHEQYF
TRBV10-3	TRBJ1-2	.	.	TGTGCCATCAGTGAGTCGAATGGGGGTGGCTACACCTTC	CAISESNGGGYTF
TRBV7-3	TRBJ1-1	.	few	TGTGCCAGCAGCTCGACTCCCAGGGGCTTGAACACTGAAGCTTTCTTT	CASSSTPRGLNTEAFF
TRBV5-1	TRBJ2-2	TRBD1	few	TGCGCCAGCAGCTTGACGACAGGGGATACCGGGGAGCTGTTTTTT	CASSLTTGDTGELFF
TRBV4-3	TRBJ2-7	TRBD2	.	TGCGCCAGCAGCATTCTAGCGGGAGACTACGAGCAGTACTTC	CASSILAGDYEQYF
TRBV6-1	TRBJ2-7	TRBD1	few	TGTGCCAGCATTCAAGGGACAGGGGGCATCTACGAGCAGTACTTC	CASIQGTGGIYEQYF
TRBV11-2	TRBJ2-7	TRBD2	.	TGTGCCAGCAGCCCCGTAAGCGGGGTCCGAGGATACGAGCAGTACTTC	CASSPVSGVRGYEQYF
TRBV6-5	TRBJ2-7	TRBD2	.	TGTGCCAGCAGTTACTCTGCTAGCGGGGAACCCTACGAGCAGTACTTC	CASSYSASGEPYEQYF
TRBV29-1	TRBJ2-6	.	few	TGCAGCGCAACCTTCGCGGAGTCTGGGGCCAACGTCCTGACTTTC	CSATFAESGANVLTF
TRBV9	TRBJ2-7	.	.	TGTGCCAGCAGCGTAGGGGATACAAGGAGAGACGAGCAGTACTTC	CASSVGDTRRDEQYF
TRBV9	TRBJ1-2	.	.	TGTGCCAGCAGCGTAGGAGAACGATTAATGAACTATGGCTACACCTTC	CASSVGERLMNYGYTF
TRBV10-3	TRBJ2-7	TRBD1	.	TGTGCCATCAGTGGACAAAAAGAGGGACAGGGAGGATCCTACGAGCAGTACTTC	CAISGQKEGQGGSYEQYF
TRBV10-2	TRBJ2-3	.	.	TGCGCCAGCAGTGATAAGGGCAGGGGAGATACGCAGTATTTT	CASSDKGRGDTQYF
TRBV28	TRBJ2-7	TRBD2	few	TGTGCCAGCAGAAACACCCGGGGGGCCTACGAGCAGTACTTC	CASRNTRGAYEQYF
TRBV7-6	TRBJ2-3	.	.	TGTGCCAGCAGCCTCCTCCCAGGGGGGGGCACAGATACGCAGTATTTT	CASSLLPGGGTDTQYF
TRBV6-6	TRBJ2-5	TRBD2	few	TGTGCCAGCCGACTTTTTACTAGCGGGCGTCAAGAGACCCAGTACTTC	CASRLFTSGRQETQYF
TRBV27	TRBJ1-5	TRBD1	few	TGTGCCAGCAGTCGACAGGGGGATAGCAATCAGCCCCAGCATTTT	CASSRQGDSNQPQHF
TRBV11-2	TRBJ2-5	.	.	TGTGCCAGCAGCTTTCTAGGGACCCAGTACTTC	CASSFLGTQYF
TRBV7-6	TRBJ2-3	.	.	TGTGCCAGCAGCTTAGGGTACTCAGCAAGATACACAGATACGCAGTATTTT	CASSLGYSARYTDTQYF
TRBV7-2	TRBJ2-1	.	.	TGTGCCAGCAGCTTGCTATCTGCCTACAATGAGCAGTTCTTC	CASSLLSAYNEQFF
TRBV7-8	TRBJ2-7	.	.	TGTGCCAGCAGCTTCCTCCGGGACGGCTACGAGCAGTACTTC	CASSFLRDGYEQYF
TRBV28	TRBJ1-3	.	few	TGTGCCAGCAGTTTGGTTGCAGGGTCTGGAAACACCATATATTTT	CASSLVAGSGNTIYF
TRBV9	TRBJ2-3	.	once	TGTGCCAGCAAACAGGGCGGCTCTAGCACAGATACGCAGTATTTT	CASKQGGSSTDTQYF
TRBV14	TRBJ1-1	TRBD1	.	TGTGCCAGCAGCCTCGGGACAGGCCGGATGAACACTGAAGCTTTCTTT	CASSLGTGRMNTEAFF
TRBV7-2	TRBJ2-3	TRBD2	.	TGTGCCAGCAGCTTAGGGCGAACTAGCGGGATCACAGATACGCAGTATTTT	CASSLGRTSGITDTQYF
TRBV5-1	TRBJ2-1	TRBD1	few	TGCGCCAGCTGTTTGGACAGGGGGAATGAGCAGTTCTTC	CASCLDRGNEQFF
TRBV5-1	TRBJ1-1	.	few	TGCGCCAGCAGCTTGGTGGGGCGGGGGAACACTGAAGCTTTCTTT	CASSLVGRGNTEAFF
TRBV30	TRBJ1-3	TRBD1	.	TGTGCCTGGAGTGTCGACAGGGTGGGAAGGAGCTCTGGAAACACCATATATTTT	CAWSVDRVGRSSGNTIYF
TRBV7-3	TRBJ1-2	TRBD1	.	TGTGCCAGCAGCTTAGGGCCGGGACAGCTCGATCATGGCTACACCTTC	CASSLGPGQLDHGYTF
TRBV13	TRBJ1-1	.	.	TGTGCCAGCAGCCGATACACTGGGCCCTACACTGAAGCTTTCTTT	CASSRYTGPYTEAFF
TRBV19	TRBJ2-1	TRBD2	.	TGTGCCAGTAGTATTGAGCCTAGCGGGTACAATGAGCAGTTCTTC	CASSIEPSGYNEQFF
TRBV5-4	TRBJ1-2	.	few	TGTGCCAGCACCCCTTTCGACCGGAACTATGGCTACACCTTC	CASTPFDRNYGYTF
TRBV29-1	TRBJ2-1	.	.	TGCAGCGTCGAAACCCGTACAAGGCCGCGCTACAATGAGCAGTTCTTC	CSVETRTRPRYNEQFF
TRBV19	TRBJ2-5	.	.	TGTGCCAGTAGTAACGGGGGAATAGAGGAGACCCAGTACTTC	CASSNGGIEETQYF
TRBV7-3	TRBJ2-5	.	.	TGTGCCAGCAGCTCGGTGGTGGAGACCCAGTACTTC	CASSSVVETQYF
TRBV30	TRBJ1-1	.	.	TGTGCCCGGGGCCAACCGCGGAGCACTGAAGCTTTCTTT	CARGQPRSTEAFF